Listed below are T cell receptor beta chains from one sample, sequenced in a study of CD8 T cells in Susac syndrome. TCRdb called the immunoSEQ multiplex PCR reads again in MiXCR, with one record for every CDR3 protein. This table has around 170,000 distinct CDR3 sequences, around 90% appearing once. Sequenced input: CD4+ T cells from PBMCs. The receptors come from a human donor in good health. CDR3s include the opening cysteine and the closing phenylalanine or tryptophan. A D gene is named only where the DNA matches it firmly. Size values are once, few and many counts, or a class for expanded clones, and some rows have none.

CDR3 DNA: TGCAGTTTTGACCAGGGCTACCAAGAGACCCAGTACTTC
CDR3 protein: CSFDQGYQETQYF
V gene: TRBV20-1
D gene: -
clone size: once
J gene: TRBJ2-5

CDR3 DNA: TGCGCCAGCAGCGCTGGACAGGATCATGTGGAAAAACTGTTTTTT
CDR3 protein: CASSAGQDHVEKLFF
V gene: TRBV5-1
D gene: TRBD1
clone size: -
J gene: TRBJ1-4

CDR3 DNA: TGTGCCAGCAGTCTGCCGGAGACAGGGTCTTACGAGCAGTACTTC
CDR3 protein: CASSLPETGSYEQYF
V gene: TRBV6-1
D gene: TRBD1
clone size: -
J gene: TRBJ2-7

CDR3 DNA: TGTGCCAGCAGTTTTTACAGGGCCAACACCGGGGAGCTGTTTTTT
CDR3 protein: CASSFYRANTGELFF
V gene: TRBV27
D gene: -
clone size: -
J gene: TRBJ2-2

CDR3 DNA: TGTGCCACCAGTGATTCGCGAGGGGAGTACCAAGAGACCCAGTACTTC
CDR3 protein: CATSDSRGEYQETQYF
V gene: TRBV24-1
D gene: -
clone size: -
J gene: TRBJ2-5

CDR3 DNA: TGCAGTGCTAGCAGGGGTTGGGATAATTCACCCCTCCACTTT
CDR3 protein: CSASRGWDNSPLHF
V gene: TRBV20-1
D gene: -
clone size: once
J gene: TRBJ1-6

CDR3 DNA: TGTGCCAGCAGTTACGGGAGCTCTGGGGCCAACGTCCTGACTTTC
CDR3 protein: CASSYGSSGANVLTF
V gene: TRBV6-2/TRBV6-3
D gene: -
clone size: -
J gene: TRBJ2-6

CDR3 DNA: TGTGCCAGCAGCGTAGGGGGTATCGAGCAGTACTTC
CDR3 protein: CASSVGGIEQYF
V gene: TRBV9
D gene: -
clone size: -
J gene: TRBJ2-7

CDR3 DNA: TGTGCCAGCAGTCCGGGGGCCGGGGAGCTGTTTTTT
CDR3 protein: CASSPGAGELFF
V gene: TRBV28
D gene: -
clone size: -
J gene: TRBJ2-2

CDR3 DNA: TGTGGTGCCGGTACGAACACCGGGGAGCTGTTTTTT
CDR3 protein: CGAGTNTGELFF
V gene: TRBV18
D gene: -
clone size: -
J gene: TRBJ2-2

CDR3 DNA: TGCGCCAGCAGCTTGACCAGAACTGTAGCGGGGGACCGATCCTACGAGCAGTACTTC
CDR3 protein: CASSLTRTVAGDRSYEQYF
V gene: TRBV5-1
D gene: TRBD2
clone size: once
J gene: TRBJ2-7

CDR3 DNA: TGTGCCAGCTTCATGGGCGTATCGAACACTGAAGCTTTCTTT
CDR3 protein: CASFMGVSNTEAFF
V gene: TRBV7-9
D gene: -
clone size: -
J gene: TRBJ1-1

CDR3 DNA: TGTGCCAGTAGTATAGAAGGGAGGAGCGAACCTGAAGCTTTCTTT
CDR3 protein: CASSIEGRSEPEAFF
V gene: TRBV19
D gene: -
clone size: -
J gene: TRBJ1-1

CDR3 DNA: TGTGCCAGCAGCTTCCGCCTCTCAACTAATGAAAAACTGTTTTTT
CDR3 protein: CASSFRLSTNEKLFF
V gene: TRBV7-2
D gene: -
clone size: -
J gene: TRBJ1-4

CDR3 DNA: TGTGCCAGCAGCCAAGACGGGAATTCGGTTTACGAGCAGTACTTC
CDR3 protein: CASSQDGNSVYEQYF
V gene: TRBV14
D gene: -
clone size: -
J gene: TRBJ2-7

CDR3 DNA: TGTGCCAGCAGCTTAAGTAGCGGGAACTACAATGAGCAGTTCTTC
CDR3 protein: CASSLSSGNYNEQFF
V gene: TRBV7-2
D gene: TRBD2
clone size: -
J gene: TRBJ2-1

CDR3 DNA: TGCGCCAGCAGCTCGGCAACGATGAACTATGGCTACACCTTC
CDR3 protein: CASSSATMNYGYTF
V gene: TRBV5-1
D gene: -
clone size: -
J gene: TRBJ1-2

CDR3 DNA: TGTGCCAGCAGTTTATCGAGACGGGAGGGCTACGAGCAGTACTTC
CDR3 protein: CASSLSRREGYEQYF
V gene: TRBV28
D gene: TRBD2
clone size: -
J gene: TRBJ2-7